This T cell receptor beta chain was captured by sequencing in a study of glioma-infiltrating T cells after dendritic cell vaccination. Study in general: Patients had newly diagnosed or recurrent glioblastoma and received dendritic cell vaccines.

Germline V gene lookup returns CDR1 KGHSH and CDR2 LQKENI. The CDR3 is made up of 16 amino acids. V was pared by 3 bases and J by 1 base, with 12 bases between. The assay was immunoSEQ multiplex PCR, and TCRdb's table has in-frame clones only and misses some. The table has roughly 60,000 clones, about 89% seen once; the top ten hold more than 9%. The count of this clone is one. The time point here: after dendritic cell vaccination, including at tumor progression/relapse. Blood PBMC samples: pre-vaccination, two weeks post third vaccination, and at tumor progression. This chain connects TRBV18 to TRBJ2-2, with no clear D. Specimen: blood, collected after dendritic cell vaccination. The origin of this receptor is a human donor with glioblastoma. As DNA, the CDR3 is TGTGCCAGCTCACCGAACAATGCCGTGAACACCGGGGAGCTGTTTTTT. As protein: CASSPNNAVNTGELFF.